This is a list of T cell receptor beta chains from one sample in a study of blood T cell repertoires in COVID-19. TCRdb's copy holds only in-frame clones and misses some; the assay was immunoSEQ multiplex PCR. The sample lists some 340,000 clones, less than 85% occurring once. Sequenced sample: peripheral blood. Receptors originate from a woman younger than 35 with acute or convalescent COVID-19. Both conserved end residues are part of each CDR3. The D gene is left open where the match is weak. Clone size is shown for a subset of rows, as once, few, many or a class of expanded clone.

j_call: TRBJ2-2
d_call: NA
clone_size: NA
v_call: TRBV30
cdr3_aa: CASTARGNTGELFF
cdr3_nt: TGTGCCTCCACCGCCCGGGGAAACACCGGGGAGCTGTTTTTT

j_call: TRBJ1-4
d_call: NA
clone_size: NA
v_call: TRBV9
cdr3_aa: CASSAEGTEKLFF
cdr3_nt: TGTGCCAGCAGCGCGGAGGGTACTGAAAAACTGTTTTTT

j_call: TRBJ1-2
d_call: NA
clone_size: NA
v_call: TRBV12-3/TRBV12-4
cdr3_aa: CASSRTYSGYTF
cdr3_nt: TGTGCCAGCAGCCGAACTTATAGTGGCTACACCTTC

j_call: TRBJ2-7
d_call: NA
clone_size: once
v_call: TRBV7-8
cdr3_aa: CASSPCTGNEQYF
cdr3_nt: TGTGCCAGCAGCCCGTGCACAGGGAACGAGCAGTACTTC

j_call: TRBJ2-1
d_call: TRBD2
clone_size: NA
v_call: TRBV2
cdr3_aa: CASSSSGEFGDEQFF
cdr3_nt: TGTGCCAGCAGTTCTAGCGGGGAATTCGGGGATGAGCAGTTCTTC

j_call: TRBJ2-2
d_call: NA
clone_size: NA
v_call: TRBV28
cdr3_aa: CASSFWNTGELFF
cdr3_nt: TGTGCCAGCAGTTTCTGGAACACCGGGGAGCTGTTTTTT

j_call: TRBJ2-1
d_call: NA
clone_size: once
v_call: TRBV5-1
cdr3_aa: CASSLSGGFYNEQFF
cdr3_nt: TGCGCCAGCAGCTTATCCGGGGGATTTTACAATGAGCAGTTCTTC

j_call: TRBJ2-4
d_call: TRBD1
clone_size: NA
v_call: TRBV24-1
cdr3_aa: CATSGTGEPKNIQYF
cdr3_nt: TGTGCCACCAGTGGGACAGGCGAGCCCAAAAACATTCAGTACTTC

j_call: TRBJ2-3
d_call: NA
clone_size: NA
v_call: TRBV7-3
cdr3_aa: CASSPESDTQYF
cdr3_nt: TGTGCCAGCAGCCCGGAGTCAGATACGCAGTATTTT

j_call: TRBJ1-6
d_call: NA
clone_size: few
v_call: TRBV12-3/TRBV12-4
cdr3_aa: CASSFRRALHF
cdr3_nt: TGTGCCAGCAGTTTTAGGAGGGCCCTCCACTTT

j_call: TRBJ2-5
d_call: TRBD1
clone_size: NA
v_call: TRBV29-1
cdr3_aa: CSVLRRDRGFETQYF
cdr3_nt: TGCAGCGTTTTGAGACGGGACAGGGGTTTTGAGACCCAGTACTTC

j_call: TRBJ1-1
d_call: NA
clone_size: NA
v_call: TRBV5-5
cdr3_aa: CASRPGTWSTDTEAFF
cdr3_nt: TGTGCCAGCAGACCTGGGACTTGGTCTACGGACACTGAAGCTTTCTTT

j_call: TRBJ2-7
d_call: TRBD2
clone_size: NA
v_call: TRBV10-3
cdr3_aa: CASQLQGGTYEQYF
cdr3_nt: TGTGCCAGCCAGCTTCAGGGAGGGACCTACGAGCAGTACTTC

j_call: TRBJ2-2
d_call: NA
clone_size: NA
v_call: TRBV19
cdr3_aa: CASSIREFGGELFF
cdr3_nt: TGTGCCAGTAGTATCCGGGAGTTCGGCGGGGAGCTGTTTTTT

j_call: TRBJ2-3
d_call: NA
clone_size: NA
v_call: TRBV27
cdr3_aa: CASRSPWARGPDTQYF
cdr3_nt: TGTGCCAGCAGGTCCCCCTGGGCCCGAGGGCCAGATACGCAGTATTTT

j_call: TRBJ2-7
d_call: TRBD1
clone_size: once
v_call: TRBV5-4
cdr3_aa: CASSVDRGEQYF
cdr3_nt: TGTGCCAGCAGCGTCGACAGGGGCGAGCAGTACTTC

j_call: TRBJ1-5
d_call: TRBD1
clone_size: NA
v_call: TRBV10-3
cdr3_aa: CAISEGGGAGNQPQHF
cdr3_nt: TGTGCCATCAGTGAGGGAGGGGGCGCGGGCAATCAGCCCCAGCATTTT

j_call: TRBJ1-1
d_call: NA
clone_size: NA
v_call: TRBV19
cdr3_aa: CASSTGQGPNTEAFF
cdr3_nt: TGTGCCAGTAGTACAGGCCAGGGGCCGAACACTGAAGCTTTCTTT

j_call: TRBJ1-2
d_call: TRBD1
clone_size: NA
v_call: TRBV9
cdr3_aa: CASSSLRTGPKNGYTF
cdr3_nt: TGTGCCAGCAGCAGCCTTAGGACAGGCCCAAAGAATGGCTACACCTTC

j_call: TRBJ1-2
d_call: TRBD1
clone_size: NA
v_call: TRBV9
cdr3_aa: CASSVGQGGGYTF
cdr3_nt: TGTGCCAGCAGCGTAGGGCAGGGGGGTGGCTACACCTTC

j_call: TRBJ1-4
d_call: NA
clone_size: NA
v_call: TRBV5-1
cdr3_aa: CASSLGFGGTNEKLFF
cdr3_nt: TGCGCCAGCAGCTTGGGATTCGGCGGGACTAATGAAAAACTGTTTTTT

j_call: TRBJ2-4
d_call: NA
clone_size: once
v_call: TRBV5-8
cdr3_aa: CASSLEEGLAKNIQYF
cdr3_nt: TGTGCCAGCAGCTTGGAGGAGGGTTTGGCCAAAAACATTCAGTACTTC

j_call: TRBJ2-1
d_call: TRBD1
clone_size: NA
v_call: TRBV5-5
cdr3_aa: CASSGTDTYNEQFF
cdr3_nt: TGTGCCAGCTCCGGGACAGACACCTACAATGAGCAGTTCTTC

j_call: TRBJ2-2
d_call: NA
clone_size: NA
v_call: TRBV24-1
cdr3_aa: CATSDLRGFGELFF
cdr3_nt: TGTGCCACCAGTGATTTGAGGGGATTTGGGGAGCTGTTTTTT

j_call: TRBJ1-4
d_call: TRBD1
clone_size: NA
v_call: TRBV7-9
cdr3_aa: CASSPGTGRGEKLFF
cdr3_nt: TGTGCCAGCAGCCCGGGGACAGGGAGAGGTGAAAAACTGTTTTTT

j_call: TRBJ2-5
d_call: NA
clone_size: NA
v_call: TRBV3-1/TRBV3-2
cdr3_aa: CASSQEASQETQYF
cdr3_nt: TGTGCCAGCAGCCAAGAAGCTAGTCAAGAGACCCAGTACTTC

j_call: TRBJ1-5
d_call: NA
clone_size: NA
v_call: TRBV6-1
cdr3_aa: CASSEGGGNQPQHF
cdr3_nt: TGTGCCAGCAGTGAAGGAGGAGGGAATCAGCCCCAGCATTTT

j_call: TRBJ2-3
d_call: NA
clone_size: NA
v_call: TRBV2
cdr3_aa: CASSARGWGDTQYF
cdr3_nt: TGTGCCAGCAGTGCCCGAGGGTGGGGAGATACGCAGTATTTT

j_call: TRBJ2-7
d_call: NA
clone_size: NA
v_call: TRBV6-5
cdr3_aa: CASSYSRGNEQYF
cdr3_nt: TGTGCCAGCAGTTACTCGAGAGGGAACGAGCAGTACTTC

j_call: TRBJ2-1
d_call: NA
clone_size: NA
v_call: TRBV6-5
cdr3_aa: CASAPIGAGREQFF
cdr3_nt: TGTGCCAGCGCCCCGATTGGGGCGGGGCGTGAGCAGTTCTTC

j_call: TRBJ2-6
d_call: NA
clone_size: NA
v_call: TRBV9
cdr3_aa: CASSVVGDTLSSGANVLTF
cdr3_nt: TGTGCCAGCAGCGTAGTAGGGGACACCCTCAGCTCTGGGGCCAACGTCCTGACTTTC

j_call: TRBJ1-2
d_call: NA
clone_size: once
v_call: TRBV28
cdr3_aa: CASSQKGGLYGYTF
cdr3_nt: TGTGCCAGCAGCCAAAAGGGGGGGCTCTATGGCTACACCTTC

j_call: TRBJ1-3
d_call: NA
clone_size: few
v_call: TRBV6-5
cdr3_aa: CASSTEASGNTIYF
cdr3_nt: TGTGCCAGCAGTACCGAAGCCTCTGGAAACACCATATATTTT

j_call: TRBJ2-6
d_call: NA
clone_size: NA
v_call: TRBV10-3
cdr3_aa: CAIKEGSGANVLTF
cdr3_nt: TGTGCCATCAAGGAGGGTTCTGGGGCCAACGTCCTGACTTTC

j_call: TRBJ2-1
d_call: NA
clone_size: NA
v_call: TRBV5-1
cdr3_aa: CASSFGGSEFNEQFF
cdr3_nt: TGCGCCAGCAGCTTCGGAGGGAGCGAGTTCAATGAGCAGTTCTTC

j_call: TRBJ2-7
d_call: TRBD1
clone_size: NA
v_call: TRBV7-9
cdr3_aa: CASSLAGTGYTYEQYF
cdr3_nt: TGTGCCAGCAGCTTAGCCGGGACAGGGTATACCTACGAGCAGTACTTC

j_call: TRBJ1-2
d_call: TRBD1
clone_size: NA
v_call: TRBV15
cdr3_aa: CATSRGIQGAIGYTF
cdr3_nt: TGTGCCACCAGCAGGGGAATACAGGGGGCCATTGGCTACACCTTC

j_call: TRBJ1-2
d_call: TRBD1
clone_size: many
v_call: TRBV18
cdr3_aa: CASSPGQGDGYTF
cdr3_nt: TGTGCCAGCTCACCGGGACAGGGGGATGGCTACACCTTC

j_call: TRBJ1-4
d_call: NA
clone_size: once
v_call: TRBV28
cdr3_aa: CASSLRATGDEKLFF
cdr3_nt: TGTGCCAGCAGTTTAAGGGCGACAGGCGATGAAAAACTGTTTTTT

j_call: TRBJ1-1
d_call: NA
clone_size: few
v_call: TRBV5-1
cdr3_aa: CASSPPGVNTEAFF
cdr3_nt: TGCGCCAGCAGCCCGCCAGGGGTGAACACTGAAGCTTTCTTT

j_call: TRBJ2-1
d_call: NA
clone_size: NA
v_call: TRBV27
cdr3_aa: CASTSAAGDEQFF
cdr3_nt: TGTGCCAGCACCTCCGCCGCCGGGGATGAGCAGTTCTTC

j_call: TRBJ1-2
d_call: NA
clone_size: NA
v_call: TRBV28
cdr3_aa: CASSLGGFRYGYTF
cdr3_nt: TGTGCCAGCAGTTTGGGAGGTTTTCGCTATGGCTACACCTTC

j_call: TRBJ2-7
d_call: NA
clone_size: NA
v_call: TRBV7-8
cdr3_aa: CASSPSRSEQYF
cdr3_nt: TGTGCCAGCAGCCCTAGTCGCTCCGAGCAGTACTTC

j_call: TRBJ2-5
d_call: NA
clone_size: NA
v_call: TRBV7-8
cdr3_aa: CASSPSSSTETQYF
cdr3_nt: TGTGCCAGCAGCCCGTCGTCTAGCACAGAGACCCAGTACTTC

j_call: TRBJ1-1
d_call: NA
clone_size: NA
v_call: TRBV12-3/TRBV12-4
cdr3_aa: CASTQDSAEAFF
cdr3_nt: TGTGCCAGCACCCAGGACAGCGCTGAAGCTTTCTTT

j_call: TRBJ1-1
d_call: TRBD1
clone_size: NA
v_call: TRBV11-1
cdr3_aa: CASSSPRTGYTEAFF
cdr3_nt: TGTGCCAGCAGCTCCCCCCGGACAGGCTACACTGAAGCTTTCTTT

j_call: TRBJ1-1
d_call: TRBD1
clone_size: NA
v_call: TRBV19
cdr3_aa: CASSIKQGTSNTEAFF
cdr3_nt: TGTGCCAGTAGTATAAAACAGGGGACTAGTAACACTGAAGCTTTCTTT

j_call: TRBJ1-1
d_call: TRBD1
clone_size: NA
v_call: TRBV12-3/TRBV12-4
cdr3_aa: CASRTGHGAFF
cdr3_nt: TGTGCCAGCCGGACAGGGCACGGAGCTTTCTTT

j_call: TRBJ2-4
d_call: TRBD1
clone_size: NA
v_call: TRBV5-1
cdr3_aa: CASSSPAGGTGENIQYF
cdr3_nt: TGCGCCAGCAGCTCGCCTGCCGGTGGGACAGGGGAGAACATTCAGTACTTC

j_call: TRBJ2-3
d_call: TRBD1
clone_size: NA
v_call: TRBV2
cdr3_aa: CASSELRQGLADTQYF
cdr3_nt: TGTGCCAGCAGTGAACTTAGACAGGGGTTAGCAGATACGCAGTATTTT

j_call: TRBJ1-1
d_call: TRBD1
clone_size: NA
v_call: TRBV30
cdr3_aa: CARDRDGGEAFF
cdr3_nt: TGTGCCCGCGACAGGGATGGCGGTGAAGCTTTCTTT

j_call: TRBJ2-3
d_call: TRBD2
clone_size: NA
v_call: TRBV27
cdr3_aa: CASRVAGAYTDTQYF
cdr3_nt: TGTGCCAGCAGGGTAGCGGGGGCATACACAGATACGCAGTATTTT

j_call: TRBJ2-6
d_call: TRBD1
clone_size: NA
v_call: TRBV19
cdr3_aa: CASTGTGFSGANVLTF
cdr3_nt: TGTGCCAGTACCGGGACAGGCTTCTCTGGGGCCAACGTCCTGACTTTC

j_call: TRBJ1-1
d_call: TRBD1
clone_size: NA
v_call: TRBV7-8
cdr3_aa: CASSSQGLNTEAFF
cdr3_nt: TGTGCCAGCAGCTCACAGGGGTTGAACACTGAAGCTTTCTTT